A single sample is the source of the 31 T cell receptor beta chains below, sequenced in a study of CD8 T cells in ankylosing spondylitis. TCRdb itself ran the 5' RACE reads through MiXCR, one entry per CDR3 protein. This repertoire shows approximately 210,000 distinct CDR3 sequences, 13% found once; its top ten account for 16%. Sequencing was performed on blood, either unsorted or a sorted T cell fraction (not recorded which). Receptor source: a male donor with ankylosing spondylitis or in good health (not recorded which).

The chain links TRBV6-4 to TRBJ2-2, with 7 bases lining up with TRBD1. The CDR3 consists of 16 residues. Germline values: CDR1 MRHNA, CDR2 SNTAGT. J was trimmed by 3 bases and V by 0 bases; bases with no gene match: 4. The CDR3 loop is CASSDSKGADTGELFF. The DNA of the CDR3 is TGTGCCAGCAGTGACTCGAAGGGGGCCGACACCGGGGAGCTGTTTTTT.

This clonotype came up a few times. The rearrangement joins TRBV20-1 to TRBJ2-1; D possibly corresponds to TRBD2 (7 bases). Trimming cost V 0 bases and J 10 bases, with 28 bases left between them. CDR1 is DFQATT and CDR2 is SNEGSKA in the germline V gene (reference sequence). The CDR3 is made up of 18 amino acids. CDR3 sequence: CSARDLGWGQRDGEEQFF. The CDR3 DNA follows: TGCAGTGCTAGAGATCTCGGATGGGGGCAGCGGGACGGAGAGGAGCAGTTCTTC.

The chain is built from TRBV12-3 or TRBV12-4 and TRBJ2-5, with 8 bases aligning to TRBD1. The CDR3 loop spans 14 amino acids. The trim removed 6 bases at V and 2 bases at J, leaving 5 bases unmatched. The CDR3 spells CASSAGQVQETQYF. DNA for the CDR3: TGTGCCAGCAGCGCGGGACAGGTACAAGAGACCCAGTACTTC.

The table lists this clonotype with a few counts. The chain uses TRBV29-1 and TRBJ2-2; D is tentatively TRBD1 or TRBD2 (5 bases each). Trimming left V 6 bases short and J 5 bases short, with 19 bases between. Germline V CDR1 and CDR2: SQVTM, ANQGSEA. The CDR3 is 15 residues long. CDR3 sequence: CSVEDTGTATGELFF. CDR3 in DNA: TGCAGCGTGGAGGACACCGGGACGGCGACCGGGGAGCTGTTTTTT.

This clonotype is large. The rearrangement joins TRBV4-1 to TRBJ2-7; D remains ambiguous. With 0 bases removed from V and 0 bases from J, the gap between germline ends came to 9 bases. This CDR3 comprises 15 residues. CDR1 and CDR2 (germline): MGHRA, YSYEKL. CDR3 amino acids: CASSQDIVSSYEQYF. For the CDR3, the DNA is TGCGCCAGCAGCCAAGATATAGTCAGCTCCTACGAGCAGTACTTC.

This clonotype appeared a few times. The chain joins TRBV6-2 or TRBV6-3 to TRBJ2-1; D unresolved. V was cut by 6 bases and J by 0 bases, with 12 bases left in between. Looked up from germline, CDR1 is MNHEY and CDR2 is SVGEGT. The length of the CDR3 is 15 residues. CDR3 protein: CASRPRPSSYNEQFF. CDR3 nucleotides: TGTGCCAGCAGACCGCGCCCCAGCTCCTACAATGAGCAGTTCTTC.

The chain combines TRBV11-2 with TRBJ2-2; 13 nucleotides match TRBD2. This CDR3 spans 18 amino acids. Germline CDR1 is SGHAT and CDR2 is FQNNGV. The J segment lost 0 bases and the V segment lost 3 bases, leaving 4 bases of the junction unmatched. In nucleotides, the CDR3 is TGTGCCAGCAGCTTCCGACTAGCGGGAGGCTCGAACACCGGGGAGCTGTTTTTT. Its translation is CASSFRLAGGSNTGELFF.

J is TRBJ2-7 and V is TRBV7-9; D is possibly TRBD1 or TRBD2 (5 bases each). The CDR3 sequence is 14 residues long. The V end lost 5 bases, the J end lost 3 bases, and 14 bases lay between the germline ends. CDR1 and CDR2 from the germline V gene are SEHNR and FQNEAQ (reference sequence). CDR3 sequence: CASSPQGDYYEQYF. CDR3 nucleotide sequence: TGTGCCAGCAGCCCCCAGGGAGACTACTACGAGCAGTACTTC. The full variable domain, in which reference TRBV7-9 and TRBJ2-7 provide the parts outside the CDR3, is DTGVSQNPRHKITKRGQNVTFRCDPISEHNRLYWYRQTLGQGPEFLTYFQNEAQLEKSRLLSDRFSAERPKGSFSTLEIQRTEQGDSAMYLCASSPQGDYYEQYFGPGTRLTVT.

This clonotype was counted ten times or more. The J gene is TRBJ2-1, the V gene TRBV5-1; 9 positions agree with TRBD2. Losses at the gene ends were 0 bases for V and 6 bases for J; bases not matched to a gene: 4. The CDR3 totals 15 residues. The germline V gene has CDR1 SGHRS and CDR2 YFSETQ. CDR3 nucleotides: TGCGCCAGCAGCTTGGGCGGGAGGGCCTTCAATGAGCAGTTCTTC. Translating it yields CASSLGGRAFNEQFF.

The gene calls are TRBV15 and TRBJ2-5; D uncertain. V was cut by 3 bases and J by 5 bases, with 16 bases left in between. Germline V gene data show CDR1 as LNHNV and CDR2 as YYDKDF (reference sequence). This CDR3 is built from 15 residues. CDR3 bases: TGTGCCACCAGCAGGAAGGCGACCCTCGGGGAGACCCAGTACTTC. Its protein is CATSRKATLGETQYF.

The chain combines TRBV20-1 with TRBJ2-1; tentatively, D is TRBD1 (6 bases). V lost 6 bases to trimming and J lost 3 bases, with 21 bases between them. Germline V lookup: CDR1 DFQATT, CDR2 SNEGSKA (reference sequence). The CDR3 length is 16 residues. The CDR3 bases are TGCAGTGCCACTAAGGTCGGGGACACCTTCTACAATGAGCAGTTCTTC. Its translation is CSATKVGDTFYNEQFF.

The chain uses TRBV20-1 and TRBJ1-2; 7 positions match TRBD1. This CDR3 is 14 amino acids long. The germline V gene has CDR1 DFQATT and CDR2 SNEGSKA (reference sequence). V was pared by 6 bases and J by 2 bases, with 9 bases of the junction left unmatched. The CDR3 DNA is TGCAGTGCAACCCCTCCGGGACAGAACTATGGCTACACCTTC. Amino acids: CSATPPGQNYGYTF.

The V call is TRBV4-1, the J call TRBJ2-7; TRBD1 or TRBD2 may be the D gene (5 bases each). Germline lookup yields CDR1 MGHRA and CDR2 YSYEKL. Trimming took 4 bases from V and 3 from J, leaving 13 bases between them. The CDR3 spans 14 residues. CDR3 coding DNA: TGCGCCAGCAGCCCCCGGGACGGTGACTACGAGCAGTACTTC. Protein product: CASSPRDGDYEQYF.

This clonotype came up many times. The chain joins TRBV5-1 to TRBJ2-2, with 10 bases lining up with TRBD2. CDR3 size: 16 residues. Germline lookup yields CDR1 SGHRS and CDR2 YFSETQ. J lost 4 bases, V lost 2 bases, and 5 bases had no gene match. CDR3 DNA: TGCGCCAGCAGCTTCGGACTAGCGGAAGGCACCGGGGAGCTGTTTTTT. Residues: CASSFGLAEGTGELFF.

This clonotype was seen many times. The gene calls are TRBV12-3 or TRBV12-4 and TRBJ1-2; D possibly corresponds to TRBD1 (6 bases). Trimming took off 6 bases at V and 1 base at J, with 9 bases between the two ends. The CDR3 runs to 13 residues. CDR3 nucleotide sequence: TGTGCCAGCAGCGGGACACTTAACTATGGCTACACCTTC. Translating it yields CASSGTLNYGYTF.

The sample holds many counts of this clonotype. The V and J genes are TRBV5-1 and TRBJ2-7; perhaps TRBD2 as D (5 bases). This CDR3 region has 14 residues. Germline V gene sequence: CDR1 SGHRS, CDR2 YFSETQ. Trimming took 0 bases from V and 1 from J, leaving 8 bases between them. CDR3 bases: TGCGCCAGCAGCTTGGAAGGCGGGTCCTACGAGCAGTACTTC. This translates into CASSLEGGSYEQYF.

The V and J genes are TRBV5-6 and TRBJ2-7, with a tentative D call TRBD2 (5 bases). Trimming cost V 0 bases and J 2 bases, with 15 bases left between them. The CDR3 sequence is 16 residues long. CDR1 is SGHDT and CDR2 is YYEEEE in the germline V gene. The CDR3 loop reads CASSLERGSVPYEQYF. The CDR3 DNA reads as TGTGCCAGCAGCTTGGAAAGAGGTAGCGTCCCCTACGAGCAGTACTTC.

This clonotype was detected a few times. This chain joins TRBV19 and TRBJ2-1; possibly TRBD1 or TRBD2 for D (5 bases each). From germline, CDR1 is LNHDA and CDR2 SQIVND (reference sequence). This CDR3 spans 17 amino acids. Trimming removed 3 bases at V and 0 bases at J, with 15 bases between. CDR3 in DNA: TGTGCCAGTAGTATCTTGGGACCGACGAGCTCCTACAATGAGCAGTTCTTC. Translation gives CASSILGPTSSYNEQFF.

This clonotype has more than one count but fewer than ten. This chain joins TRBV7-9 and TRBJ2-1; TRBD2 agrees at 11 bases. Trimming took 6 bases from V and 3 from J; bases not matched to a gene: 10. The CDR3 totals 17 residues. The germline V gene encodes CDR1 SEHNR and CDR2 FQNEAQ (reference sequence). CDR3 residues: CASRDPGLAELYNEQFF. DNA for the CDR3: TGTGCCAGCAGGGACCCGGGACTAGCGGAGCTCTACAATGAGCAGTTCTTC.

Many counts were recorded for this clonotype. This chain uses TRBV4-1 with TRBJ1-1; D gene unclear. Germline assignment: CDR1 MGHRA and CDR2 YSYEKL. V was trimmed by 3 bases and J by 1 base, leaving 9 bases between them. This CDR3 is 14 amino acids long. This CDR3 is CASSHFGQNTEAFF. The CDR3 nucleotides read TGCGCCAGCAGCCACTTCGGCCAGAACACTGAAGCTTTCTTT.

This clonotype was counted only a few times. The DNA of the CDR3 is TGCAGTGCTAGAGGCCCTATCAGGGTAGATGAGCAGTTCTTC. Its protein is CSARGPIRVDEQFF. The chain joins TRBV20-1 to TRBJ2-1; possible D gene TRBD1, 5 bases. The germline CDR1 and CDR2 sequences are DFQATT and SNEGSKA (reference sequence). This CDR3 has 14 amino acids. Between the trimmed V and J ends, which lost 1 base and 8 bases, there was a span of 15 bases.

This rearrangement joins TRBV3-1 to TRBJ2-5; TRBD2 agrees at 15 bases. J lost 1 base, V lost 2 bases, and 14 bases had no gene match. The CDR3 is made up of 21 amino acids. Germline values: CDR1 LGHDT, CDR2 YNNKEL (reference sequence). CDR3 in amino acids: CASSQIPGLAGGRGLQETQYF. The CDR3 DNA sequence: TGTGCCAGCAGCCAAATACCGGGACTAGCGGGAGGAAGAGGGCTCCAAGAGACCCAGTACTTC.

This clonotype was counted between two and nine times. J is TRBJ2-7 and V is TRBV30; D unclear. Deletions cut 2 bases from V and 0 bases from J, with 14 bases between. The germline V gene encodes CDR1 GTSNPN and CDR2 SVGIG (reference sequence). The CDR3 is 15 amino acids. This CDR3 reads CAWSSPRRGSYEQYF. The CDR3 region has the DNA TGTGCCTGGAGTTCCCCGCGAAGAGGCTCCTACGAGCAGTACTTC.

This clonotype has more than one count but fewer than ten. The V gene is TRBV6-1, the J gene TRBJ2-3; 9 bases agree with TRBD2. This CDR3 has 15 residues. CDR1 is MNHNS, CDR2 SASEGT, per germline. The V segment lost 3 bases and the J segment 4 bases; nucleotides outside the gene matches: 5. This CDR3 is CASSEVRGGADTQYF. The CDR3 DNA is TGTGCCAGCAGTGAGGTGCGGGGGGGGGCAGATACGCAGTATTTT.

The chain combines TRBV5-6 with TRBJ2-6; 7 bases line up with TRBD1. J gave up 3 bases and V 3 bases, and 3 bases lay outside the gene matches. From germline, CDR1 is SGHDT and CDR2 YYEEEE. This CDR3 comprises 15 residues. For the CDR3, the DNA is TGTGCCAGCAGCTCCAGGGGGTTTGGGGCCAACGTCCTGACTTTC. Translated: CASSSRGFGANVLTF.

Of note for this clonotype: The DNA is omitted, as the CDR3 cannot be located on it reliably, and the CDR3 follows TCRdb's listing. The chain combines TRBV7-5 with TRBJ1-3; the D segment call TRBD1 is taken from the table without a DNA check. TRBV7-5 is flagged as a pseudogene. The CDR3 region is 17 residues in length, termini included. CDR3 sequence: CISVSEAPDRGLNTIYF.

The chain couples TRBV5-5 to TRBJ2-3; 10 bases fit TRBD2. The V and J ends lost 4 bases and 6 bases, in that order; junction bases with no gene match: 8. The CDR3 runs to 15 residues. From germline, CDR1 is SGHKS and CDR2 YYEKEE (reference sequence). The CDR3 DNA follows: TGTGCCAGCAGCCTGCTAGCGGGGGCATGGGATACGCAGTATTTT. Protein sequence: CASSLLAGAWDTQYF.

This clonotype was counted ten times or more. The rearrangement links TRBV4-1 to TRBJ2-1; 13 nucleotides match TRBD2. The germline V gene encodes CDR1 MGHRA and CDR2 YSYEKL. Trimming took 2 bases from V and 8 from J; bases not matched to a gene: 9. This CDR3 is built from 17 residues. Here the CDR3 reads CASSQNYGTSGVDEQFF. The CDR3 DNA follows: TGCGCCAGCAGCCAAAATTATGGGACTAGCGGGGTCGATGAGCAGTTCTTC.

The chain joins TRBV18 to TRBJ2-1, with 9 positions matching TRBD1. The CDR3 totals 14 residues. The trim removed 7 bases at V and 7 bases at J, leaving 8 bases unmatched. Germline CDR1 is KGHSH and CDR2 is LQKENI. The CDR3 loop is CASLPGQGLNEQFF. The CDR3 nucleotides are TGTGCCAGCTTACCGGGACAGGGATTGAATGAGCAGTTCTTC. Full variable domain (missing parts from reference TRBV18 and TRBJ2-1): NAGVMQNPRHLVRRRGQEARLRCSPMKGHSHVYWYRQLPEEGLKFMVYLQKENIIDESGMPKERFSAEFPKEGPSILRIQQVVRGDSAAYFCASLPGQGLNEQFFGPGTRLTVL.

The chain recombines TRBV9 with TRBJ2-1; 9 bases are shared with TRBD2. V shed 3 bases, J shed 2 bases, and the junction held 3 bases outside the gene matches. Germline V gene lookup returns CDR1 SGDLS and CDR2 YYNGEE. This CDR3 spans 15 amino acids. Written as DNA, the CDR3 is TGTGCCAGCAGCGACAGCGGGAGGACCTACAATGAGCAGTTCTTC. Protein product: CASSDSGRTYNEQFF.

This clonotype was detected a few times. The chain has TRBV11-3 and TRBJ1-1, with D perhaps matching TRBD1 (6 bases). The germline gives CDR1 SGHNT, CDR2 YENEEA. The length of the CDR3 is 15 residues. V shed 5 bases and J shed 3 bases, with 16 bases lying between them. The CDR3 spells CASSRKRGGDTEAFF. DNA for the CDR3: TGTGCCAGCAGCCGTAAAAGGGGGGGGGACACTGAAGCTTTCTTT.